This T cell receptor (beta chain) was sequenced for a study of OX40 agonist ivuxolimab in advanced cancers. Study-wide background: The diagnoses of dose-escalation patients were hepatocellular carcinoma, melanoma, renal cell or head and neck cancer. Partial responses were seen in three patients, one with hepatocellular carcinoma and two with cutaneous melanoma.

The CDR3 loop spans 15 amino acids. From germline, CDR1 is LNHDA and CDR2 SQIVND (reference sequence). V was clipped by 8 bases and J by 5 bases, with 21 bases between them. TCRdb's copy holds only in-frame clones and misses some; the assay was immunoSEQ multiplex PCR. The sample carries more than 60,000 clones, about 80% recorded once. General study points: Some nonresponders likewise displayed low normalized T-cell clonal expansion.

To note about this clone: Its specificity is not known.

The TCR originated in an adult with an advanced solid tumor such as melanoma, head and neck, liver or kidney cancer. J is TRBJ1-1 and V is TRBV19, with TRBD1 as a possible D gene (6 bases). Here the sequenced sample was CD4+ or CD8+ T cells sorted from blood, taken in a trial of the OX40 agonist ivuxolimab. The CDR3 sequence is CASDKQATGRTEAFF. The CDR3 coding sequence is TGTGCCAGTGATAAGCAGGCAACAGGGCGAACTGAAGCTTTCTTT.